The next 21 T cell receptor beta chains were all read from a single sample in a study of blood T cell repertoires in COVID-19. Sequenced by immunoSEQ multiplex PCR; TCRdb stores in-frame clones only, minus some. The table has about 280,000 clones, around 84% seen once. Sequences were obtained from PBMCs or T cells enriched from blood (not recorded which). The receptors stem from a woman aged 45 to 65 who had recovered from COVID-19.

The chain is built from TRBV6-2 or TRBV6-3 and TRBJ2-7; 12 bases are shared with TRBD2. V shed 6 bases, J shed 7 bases, and the junction held 13 bases outside the gene matches. The CDR3 is made up of 16 amino acids. Germline V lookup: CDR1 MNHEY, CDR2 SVGEGT. CDR3 in amino acids: CASSPTLLAGGQEQYF. In DNA, the CDR3 is TGTGCCAGCAGCCCCACCCTACTAGCGGGAGGCCAAGAGCAGTACTTC.

The genes are TRBV6-2 or TRBV6-3 and TRBJ2-6; 8 bases agree with TRBD2. This CDR3 has 20 amino acids. V was pared by 2 bases and J by 1 base, with 13 bases of the junction left unmatched. Germline loops: CDR1 MNHEY, CDR2 SVGEGT. The CDR3 DNA is TGTGCCAGCAGTTACATCGGCACGGGAGGGTATCGATCTGGGGCCAACGTCCTGACTTTC. Encoded protein: CASSYIGTGGYRSGANVLTF.

The chain has TRBV19 and TRBJ1-1, with D perhaps TRBD1 (6 bases). Germline V gives CDR1 LNHDA, CDR2 SQIVND (reference sequence). V lost 7 bases, J lost 4 bases, and 13 bases lay in between. The CDR3 runs to 13 residues. The CDR3 nucleotides are TGTGCCAGTACCTACAGGGCCGGCACTGAAGCTTTCTTT. It specifies CASTYRAGTEAFF.

The J gene is TRBJ2-7, the V gene TRBV4-2; D not certain. This CDR3 has 15 amino acids. Germline CDR1 is LGHNA and CDR2 is YNFKEQ. Deletions cut 3 bases from V and 3 bases from J, with 15 bases between. CDR3 sequence reads: CASSQAPRSRYEQYF. The CDR3 region has the DNA TGTGCCAGCAGCCAGGCGCCACGGAGCCGCTACGAGCAGTACTTC.

This clone appeared once. The gene calls are TRBV29-1 and TRBJ2-5; possibly TRBD2 for D (7 bases). Germline CDR1 and CDR2: SQVTM and ANQGSEA. The V gene lost 6 bases and the J gene lost 0 bases, with 26 bases spanning the gap. The CDR3 is made up of 18 amino acids. The CDR3 sequence is CSVVGQPLRGAYQETQYF. CDR3 bases: TGCAGCGTAGTAGGGCAGCCCCTCCGGGGGGCTTACCAAGAGACCCAGTACTTC.

The chain employs TRBV19 and TRBJ1-5; tentative D call: TRBD1 (5 bases). Germline-derived CDR1 and CDR2 are LNHDA and SQIVND (reference sequence). This CDR3 has 16 residues. V lost 5 bases, J lost 3 bases, and 17 bases lay in between. CDR3 nucleotide sequence: TGTGCCAGTAGTCGGGGGGGTGAAGGTCCCAATCAGCCCCAGCATTTT. Amino acids: CASSRGGEGPNQPQHF.

A single count supports this clone. The chain carries TRBV14 and TRBJ2-1, with 8 bases matching TRBD1. The CDR3 covers 13 residues. Germline V gene lookup returns CDR1 SGHDN and CDR2 FVKESK. V trimming: 3 bases; J trimming: 14 bases; junction bases outside the gene matches: 9. The CDR3: CASSHLTGGHKFF. The CDR3 DNA follows: TGTGCCAGCAGCCACCTAACAGGGGGTCATAAGTTCTTC.

This clone appeared a single time. The chain couples TRBV4-2 to TRBJ1-3, with D perhaps TRBD1 (6 bases). This CDR3 has 19 amino acids. V was trimmed by 0 bases and J by 4 bases, leaving 22 bases between them. Germline V CDR1 and CDR2: LGHNA, YNFKEQ. CDR3 protein: CASSQDIWTASGFGNTIYF. The CDR3 region has the DNA TGTGCCAGCAGCCAAGATATCTGGACAGCGTCGGGTTTCGGAAACACCATATATTTT.

J is TRBJ2-2 and V is TRBV19, with D maybe TRBD1 (8 bases). The CDR3 sequence is 14 residues long. V gave up 9 bases and J gave up 5 bases, with 16 bases separating them. The V gene's germline CDR1 is LNHDA and CDR2 SQIVND (reference sequence). In DNA form, the CDR3 reads TGTGCCAGCGGGGGGCAGGGGGCTACCGGGGAGCTGTTTTTT. Translation: CASGGQGATGELFF.

The rearrangement uses TRBV5-6 and TRBJ2-5, with 10 bases matching TRBD1. The ends lost 5 bases at V and 7 bases at J; junction bases unmatched: 8. Germline values: CDR1 SGHDT, CDR2 YYEEEE. The CDR3 has 14 amino acids. Here the CDR3 reads CASSNDRGLGTQYF. CDR3 DNA sequence: TGTGCCAGCAGTAATGACAGGGGGCTGGGGACCCAGTACTTC.

The V gene is TRBV5-6, the J gene TRBJ1-3; TRBD1 matches at 9 bases. In germline, CDR1 is SGHDT, CDR2 YYEEEE. This CDR3 is 15 amino acids long. Trimming at V came to 4 bases and at J to 4 bases, leaving 6 bases not matched to a gene. This CDR3 is CASSLQGAEGNTIYF. CDR3 nucleotides: TGTGCCAGCAGCCTACAGGGGGCGGAGGGAAACACCATATATTTT.

This chain connects TRBV18 to TRBJ1-1; D is perhaps TRBD1 (5 bases). V shed 8 bases and J shed 4 bases, with 17 bases lying between them. The CDR3 runs 14 residues. Per germline, CDR1 KGHSH and CDR2 LQKENI. The CDR3 nucleotides read TGTGCCAGCACCGATATGGGGGGAGGCACTGAAGCTTTCTTT. It translates to CASTDMGGGTEAFF. The variable domain in full, with the rest retrieved from reference TRBV18 and TRBJ1-1, is NAGVMQNPRHLVRRRGQEARLRCSPMKGHSHVYWYRQLPEEGLKFMVYLQKENIIDESGMPKERFSAEFPKEGPSILRIQQVVRGDSAAYFCASTDMGGGTEAFFGQGTRLTVV.

This chain connects TRBV6-4 to TRBJ2-1, with a weak D call TRBD1 (5 bases). Germline V gene sequence: CDR1 MRHNA, CDR2 SNTAGT. Trimming pared 9 bases from V and 4 bases from J, leaving 10 bases between. The CDR3 loop spans 12 amino acids. The DNA for the CDR3 is TGTGCCAGACTTAAGGGGTACAATGAGCAGTTCTTC. This sequence encodes CARLKGYNEQFF.

The chain links TRBV30 to TRBJ1-5, with 10 positions matching TRBD1. Losses at the gene ends were 4 bases for V and 4 bases for J; bases not matched to a gene: 4. Germline assignment: CDR1 GTSNPN and CDR2 SVGIG (reference sequence). The CDR3 runs 14 residues. This chain's CDR3 is CAWTRGQGNQPQHF. The CDR3 DNA reads as TGTGCCTGGACGAGGGGACAGGGGAATCAGCCCCAGCATTTT.

This rearrangement joins TRBV11-2 to TRBJ2-3; 9 positions match TRBD2. The ends lost 5 bases at V and 1 base at J; junction bases unmatched: 4. CDR3 size: 15 residues. Germline lookup yields CDR1 SGHAT and CDR2 FQNNGV. The CDR3 sequence is CASSPLAGGTDTQYF. For the CDR3, the DNA is TGTGCCAGCAGCCCGTTAGCGGGAGGCACAGATACGCAGTATTTT.

This clone was recorded only once. CDR3 nucleotides: TGTGCCTGGAATGTTGGCCTCGGGGAAGCTTTCTTT. Protein: CAWNVGLGEAFF. The chain couples TRBV30 to TRBJ1-1; unclear D gene. Looked up from germline, CDR1 is GTSNPN and CDR2 is SVGIG (reference sequence). CDR3 length: 12 residues. The ends were cut back, 4 bases at V and 8 bases at J, with 14 bases in the middle.

This clone came up once. The V gene is TRBV14, the J gene TRBJ1-6; D unclear. This CDR3 comprises 12 residues. Trimming stripped 1 base from V and 8 bases from J, with 3 bases between. Looked up from germline, CDR1 is SGHDN and CDR2 is FVKESK. CDR3 sequence reads: CASSQGDSPLHF. The CDR3, as DNA: TGTGCCAGCAGCCAAGGCGATTCACCCCTCCACTTT.

V and J are TRBV5-1 and TRBJ1-6; 8 nucleotides match TRBD1. This CDR3 has 20 residues. V was clipped by 1 base and J by 0 bases; unmatched bases: 12. Germline V gives CDR1 SGHRS, CDR2 YFSETQ. The DNA for the CDR3 is TGCGCCAGCAGCTTGTTCCCACTCCGACAGGGGAGCTCCTATAATTCACCCCTCCACTTT. Its protein product is CASSLFPLRQGSSYNSPLHF.

The chain combines TRBV10-3 with TRBJ2-1; 7 bases line up with TRBD2. The length of the CDR3 is 15 residues. Germline CDR1 ENHRY, CDR2 SYGVKD. The trim removed 0 bases at V and 4 bases at J, leaving 3 bases unmatched. The DNA for the CDR3 is TGTGCCATCAGTGAGTCAAGCGGGACTTACAATGAGCAGTTCTTC. This translates into CAISESSGTYNEQFF.

A single count supports this clone. J is TRBJ2-5 and V is TRBV12-3 or TRBV12-4; D remains unclear. The CDR3 sequence is 10 residues long. V gave up 4 bases and J gave up 7 bases, with 4 bases separating them. The CDR3 DNA follows: TGTGCCAGCAGTTCGGGGACCCAGTACTTC. Protein product: CASSSGTQYF.

V gene TRBV5-1 combines with J gene TRBJ2-1; 9 nucleotides agree with TRBD1. Germline CDR1 SGHRS, CDR2 YFSETQ. This CDR3 has 15 residues. With V trimmed by 2 bases and J by 4 bases, 4 bases remained unmatched. The CDR3 DNA reads TGCGCCAGCAGCTTACAGACAGGGGGGTACAATGAGCAGTTCTTC. It is translated as CASSLQTGGYNEQFF.